The 8 T cell receptor beta chains listed next were all sequenced from one sample in a study of glioma-infiltrating T cells. TCR alpha and beta CDR3 regions were amplified from RNA using iRepertoire nested multiplex PCR. MiXCR was run by TCRdb on the multiplex PCR reads, yielding one entry per CDR3 protein. The sample has approximately 120,000 distinct CDR3 sequences, about 25% seen once. Sequences were obtained from glioma tissue, nonneoplastic brain tissue, or PBMCs (not recorded which). The receptors come from a human donor with low-grade glioma or glioblastoma, undergoing nonglioma brain surgery, or in good health (not recorded which).

This clonotype appeared many times. The V gene is TRBV29-1, the J gene TRBJ1-2, with D perhaps matching TRBD1 (6 bases). The CDR3 is 11 residues long. The V gene lost 5 bases and the J gene lost 3 bases, with 7 bases spanning the gap. Germline CDR1 SQVTM, CDR2 ANQGSEA. CDR3 DNA: TGCAGCGTTCGACAGGACTATGGCTACACCTTC. This sequence encodes CSVRQDYGYTF.

Ten or more counts support this clonotype. CDR3 residues: CASSASSGVPGYTF. DNA for the CDR3: TGTGCCAGCAGCGCATCATCTGGGGTGCCAGGCTACACCTTC. This chain uses TRBV7-3 with TRBJ1-2; D gene unclear. Per germline, CDR1 SGHTA and CDR2 FQGTGA. This CDR3 is 14 amino acids long. V was shortened by 5 bases and J by 8 bases, with 18 bases between the two germline ends.

Only a few counts were recorded for this clonotype. A single base separates this from a much larger clone, so it may be a read error. The rearrangement links TRBV18 to TRBJ2-1; D gene uncertain. The CDR3 totals 15 residues. With 2 bases removed from V and 4 bases from J, the gap between germline ends came to 12 bases. CDR1 and CDR2 (germline): KGHSH, LQKENI. The CDR3 loop is CASSPAVNSYNEQFF. As DNA, the CDR3 is TGTGCCAGCTCACCAGCGGTAAACTCTTACAATGAGCAGTTCTTC.

This clonotype has ten or more counts. The V call is TRBV6-4, the J call TRBJ1-4; 7 positions agree with TRBD1. There are 16 residues in the CDR3. The J segment lost 6 bases and the V segment lost 10 bases, leaving 17 bases of the junction unmatched. Germline V gene sequence: CDR1 MRHNA, CDR2 SNTAGT. The CDR3 sequence: CANSDRTVWHDEKLFF. CDR3 sequence (DNA): TGTGCCAACTCGGACAGGACCGTCTGGCATGATGAAAAACTGTTTTTT.

Ten or more counts support this clonotype. This chain joins TRBV5-1 and TRBJ2-7, with 10 nucleotides matching TRBD2. The V and J ends lost 6 bases and 4 bases, in that order; junction bases with no gene match: 10. The CDR3 extends over 15 amino acids. CDR1 is SGHRS and CDR2 is YFSETQ in the germline V gene. This CDR3 reads CASTPSLAGGYEQYF. CDR3 in DNA: TGCGCCAGCACCCCATCGTTAGCGGGGGGATACGAGCAGTACTTC.

This clonotype was counted ten times or more. The chain carries TRBV20-1 and TRBJ1-1; tentative D call: TRBD1 (5 bases). This CDR3 contains 11 residues. CDR1 DFQATT and CDR2 SNEGSKA come from the germline V gene (reference sequence). The CDR3 bases are TGCAGGGCGGACAAGAACACTGAAGCTTTCTTT. Protein product: CRADKNTEAFF.

This clonotype was seen repeatedly, ten times or more. The rearrangement joins TRBV28 to TRBJ1-6; 8 bases align to TRBD1. Germline loops: CDR1 MDHEN, CDR2 SYDVKM. This CDR3 has 15 amino acids. The trim removed 3 bases at V and 6 bases at J, leaving 4 bases unmatched. CDR3 amino acids: CASSFRDRPNSPLHF. The CDR3 DNA reads TGTGCCAGCAGTTTTCGGGACAGGCCTAATTCACCCCTCCACTTT.

As regards this clonotype: Possible read error: a much larger clone is one base away. Lacking the conserved final phenylalanine or tryptophan, this CDR3 likely reflects a read error. J is TRBJ2-5 and V is TRBV19; D is ambiguous. Germline CDR1 reads LNHDA; CDR2 reads SQIVND (reference sequence). V gave up 2 bases and J gave up 4 bases, with 11 bases separating them. The CDR3 extends over 14 amino acids. CDR3 sequence reads: CASSIQWSAETQYI. For the CDR3, the DNA is TGTGCCAGTAGTATACAGTGGAGCGCAGAGACCCAGTACATC.